Following are 15 T cell receptor beta chains from one sample sequenced in a study of blood T cells in healthy people across ages. Primed by a sample-barcoded 5' primer and a J-beta primer mix, a second PCR proceeded for about 6 to 12 cycles. TCRdb analysed the 5' RACE reads with MiXCR anew, one entry per CDR3 protein. The sample lists about a million distinct CDR3 sequences, around two fifths occurring once. Material: blood. Every receptor here comes from a young man in good health.

This chain links TRBV3-1 with TRBJ1-5; possible D gene TRBD1, 6 bases. Germline V lookup: CDR1 LGHDT, CDR2 YNNKEL (reference sequence). This CDR3 contains 15 residues. V was pared by 1 base and J by 2 bases, with 9 bases between. CDR3 DNA: TGTGCCAGCAGCCAAGGGTGGACAGGCAATCAGCCCCAGCATTTT. Its translation is CASSQGWTGNQPQHF.

The chain employs TRBV10-3 and TRBJ2-7; TRBD1 matches at 11 bases. This CDR3 is 14 amino acids long. V shed 6 bases and J 3 bases; nucleotides not matched to a gene: 4. Germline V gene lookup returns CDR1 ENHRY and CDR2 SYGVKD. CDR3 protein: CAISPGTGGYEQYF. The CDR3 region has the DNA TGTGCCATCAGCCCCGGGACAGGGGGCTACGAGCAGTACTTC.

The rearrangement links TRBV6-2 or TRBV6-3 to TRBJ1-5; 8 bases agree with TRBD1. V lost 10 bases to trimming and J lost 3 bases; unmatched junction nucleotides: 14. CDR1 is MNHEY, CDR2 SVGEGT, per germline. This CDR3 is built from 16 residues. CDR3 nucleotides: TGTGCCACCGCAAAAAACCGGGACAGGAACAATCAGCCCCAGCATTTT. Translated, it gives CATAKNRDRNNQPQHF.

The chain uses TRBV7-2 and TRBJ1-2; 7 bases are shared with TRBD1. Germline CDR1 is SGHTA and CDR2 is FQGNSA. The CDR3 has 15 amino acids. Unmatched junction bases numbered 14, after V lost 5 bases and J lost 8 bases. CDR3 DNA: TGTGCCAGCAGCCCTGGGACAGTTCTTTCGGGGGGCTACACCTTC. As protein: CASSPGTVLSGGYTF.

This clonotype has only a few counts. The genes are TRBV4-3 and TRBJ2-1; 9 bases match TRBD2. The junction had 7 bases not matched to a gene; V was cut back by 0 bases and J by 7 bases. The CDR3 is made up of 16 amino acids. CDR1 LGHNA and CDR2 YSLEER come from the germline V gene. The CDR3 spells CASSQDGVAGVNEQFF. CDR3 in DNA: TGCGCCAGCAGCCAAGATGGGGTAGCGGGGGTTAATGAGCAGTTCTTC.

CDR3 amino acids: CSARTVNYGYTF. The CDR3 coding sequence is TGCAGTGCGCGGACAGTTAACTATGGCTACACCTTC. The rearrangement joins TRBV20-1 to TRBJ1-2; tentatively, D is TRBD1 (6 bases). Trimming took 6 bases from V and 1 from J, leaving 9 bases between them. The germline CDR1 and CDR2 sequences are DFQATT and SNEGSKA (reference sequence). CDR3 length: 12 residues.

CDR3 bases: TGTGCCAGCAGCCAAAGACCCCGAGCAGATACGCAGTATTTT. Protein product: CASSQRPRADTQYF. The J gene is TRBJ2-3, the V gene TRBV14, with D uncertain. This CDR3 contains 14 residues. Germline CDR1 and CDR2: SGHDN and FVKESK. Trimming stripped 2 bases from V and 4 bases from J, with 10 bases between.

This rearrangement joins TRBV6-5 to TRBJ2-1; D unresolved. Trimming shortened V by 5 bases and J by 0 bases, and 11 bases separated the two germline ends. The CDR3 has 15 amino acids. Germline loops: CDR1 MNHEY, CDR2 SVGAGI. This CDR3 reads CASSQSDSSYNEQFF. CDR3 nucleotides: TGTGCCAGCAGTCAATCGGATTCCTCCTACAATGAGCAGTTCTTC.

This chain uses TRBV14 with TRBJ2-6; D may be TRBD1 (5 bases). The CDR3 consists of 16 residues. With 1 base removed from V and 1 base from J, the gap between germline ends came to 8 bases. From germline, CDR1 is SGHDN and CDR2 FVKESK. Written as DNA, the CDR3 is TGTGCCAGCAGCCAAGGGACACCATCTGGGGCCAACGTCCTGACTTTC. This encodes CASSQGTPSGANVLTF.

The sample holds a few counts of this clonotype. Germline and junction disagree at one end, which may indicate a read error. The chain employs TRBV4-1 and TRBJ1-1; D gene unclear. The germline gives CDR1 MGHRA, CDR2 YSYEKL. The CDR3 has 11 residues. The CDR3 DNA sequence: TGCGCCAGCAGCCAAAACAATGAAGCTTTCTTT. Protein product: CASSQNNEAFF.

V and J are TRBV9 and TRBJ1-2, with D possibly TRBD1 on 6 matching bases. Trimming removed 2 bases at V and 0 bases at J, with 20 bases between. The CDR3 loop spans 18 amino acids. Germline V gene lookup returns CDR1 SGDLS and CDR2 YYNGEE. The CDR3 bases are TGTGCCAGCAGCGTTGGGGGTTGGGGACATTCAGCTAACTATGGCTACACCTTC. Amino acid sequence: CASSVGGWGHSANYGYTF.

This clonotype turned up a few times. The J gene is TRBJ1-1, the V gene TRBV6-6; 7 nucleotides align to TRBD1. Germline assignment: CDR1 MNHNY and CDR2 SVGAGI (reference sequence). The CDR3 is 14 residues long. V trimming: 6 bases; J trimming: 3 bases; junction bases outside the gene matches: 7. The CDR3 spells CASRPQGGYTEAFF. The CDR3 DNA is TGTGCCAGCAGACCCCAGGGGGGATACACTGAAGCTTTCTTT.

This clonotype came up a few times. The V gene is TRBV9, the J gene TRBJ2-1, with 7 bases aligning to TRBD1. This CDR3 region has 12 residues. Trimming removed 3 bases from V and 8 bases from J; junction bases left unmatched: 2. Germline lookup yields CDR1 SGDLS and CDR2 YYNGEE. The CDR3 spells CASSGQGDEQFF. The CDR3 nucleotides read TGTGCCAGCAGCGGACAGGGCGATGAGCAGTTCTTC.

This clonotype was observed many times. The chain uses TRBV2 and TRBJ1-4; the D is unclear. This CDR3 spans 14 amino acids. Deletions cut 1 base from V and 4 bases from J, with 7 bases between. Germline V gene data show CDR1 as SNHLY and CDR2 as FYNNEI. The chain's CDR3 is CASSEGGRNEKLFF. The CDR3 DNA reads as TGTGCCAGCAGTGAAGGGGGTCGTAATGAAAAACTGTTTTTT.

The rearrangement uses TRBV9 and TRBJ2-2; unclear D gene. Germline CDR1 is SGDLS and CDR2 is YYNGEE. CDR3 length: 14 amino acids. V lost 4 bases, J lost 4 bases, and 11 bases lay in between. This chain's CDR3 is CASSPELTTGELFF. CDR3 sequence (DNA): TGTGCCAGCAGCCCCGAACTAACCACCGGGGAGCTGTTTTTT.